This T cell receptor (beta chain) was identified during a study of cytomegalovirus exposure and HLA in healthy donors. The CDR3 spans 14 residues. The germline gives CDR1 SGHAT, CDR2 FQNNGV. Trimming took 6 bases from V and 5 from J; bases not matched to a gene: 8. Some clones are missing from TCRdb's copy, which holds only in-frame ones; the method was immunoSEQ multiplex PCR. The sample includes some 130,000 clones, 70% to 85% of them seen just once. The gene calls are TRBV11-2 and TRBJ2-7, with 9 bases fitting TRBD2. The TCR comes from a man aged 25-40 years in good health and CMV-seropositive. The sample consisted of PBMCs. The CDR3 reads CASSFSSGTNEQYF. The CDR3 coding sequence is TGTGCCAGCAGTTTCTCTAGCGGGACTAACGAGCAGTACTTC.